This TCR beta chain was identified in a study of cytomegalovirus exposure and HLA in healthy donors. Findings and caveats of the study: Accounts indicate the classifier identified cytomegalovirus status with strong specificity and sensitivity. Other equally common chains were less clonally expanded than HLA-associated TCR beta chains, a later analysis showed.

Use of 60 Vbeta and 13 Jbeta primers characterized the PCR. Only in-frame clones appear in the TCRdb table, and some are missing; sequencing was by immunoSEQ multiplex PCR. This table holds around 85,000 clones, around 80% found once. As to this clone: Its antigen is currently unknown.

In germline, CDR1 is MDHEN, CDR2 SYDVKM. This CDR3 region has 15 residues. The junction had 14 bases not matched to a gene; V was cut back by 6 bases and J by 6 bases. Sequenced material: PBMCs. The TCR sequence derives from a male donor in good health and CMV-seronegative. The rearrangement joins TRBV28 to TRBJ2-7; the match to TRBD1 covers 7 bases. DNA for the CDR3: TGTGCCAGCAGCGAACTTGGGACAGATTCATCCGAGCAGTACTTC. This codes for CASSELGTDSSEQYF.